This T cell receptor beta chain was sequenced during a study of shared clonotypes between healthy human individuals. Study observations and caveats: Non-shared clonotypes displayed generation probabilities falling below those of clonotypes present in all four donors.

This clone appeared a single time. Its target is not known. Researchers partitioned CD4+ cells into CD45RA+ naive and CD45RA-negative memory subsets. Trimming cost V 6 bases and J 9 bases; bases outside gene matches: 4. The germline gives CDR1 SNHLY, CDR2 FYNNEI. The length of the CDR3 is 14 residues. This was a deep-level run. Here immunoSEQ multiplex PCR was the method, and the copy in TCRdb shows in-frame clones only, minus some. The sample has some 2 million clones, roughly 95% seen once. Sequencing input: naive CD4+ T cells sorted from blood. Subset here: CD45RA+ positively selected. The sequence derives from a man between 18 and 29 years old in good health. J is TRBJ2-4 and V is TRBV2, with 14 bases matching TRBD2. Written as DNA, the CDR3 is TGTGCCAGCAGGCAGACTAGCGGGAGGGCCATTCAGTACTTC. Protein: CASRQTSGRAIQYF.